What follows describes a single T cell receptor beta chain. Its antigen is not known. Trimming removed 5 bases at V and 1 base at J, with 10 bases between. The germline V gene has CDR1 MNHEY and CDR2 SMNVEV (reference sequence). The CDR3 runs to 14 residues. This sample stems from a study of OX40 agonist ivuxolimab in advanced cancers. Study summary: Three patients showed partial responses: one hepatocellular carcinoma and two cutaneous melanoma cases. Overall study findings and caveats: At 0.1 to 3.0 mg/kg and by week 6, CD4+ and CD8+ T cells in the blood had expanded clonally.

Repertoires were generated with immunoSEQ multiplex PCR, while TCRdb's copy carries only in-frame clones and drops some. Altogether fewer than 100,000 clones are present, about 86% being singletons, with the ten largest covering roughly 1.5%. Sampled blood was obtained at baseline, cycle 4 day 1, and cycle 7 day 1. The receptor was derived from an adult with an advanced solid tumor such as melanoma, head and neck, liver or kidney cancer. The rearrangement links TRBV27 to TRBJ2-3; D possibly matches TRBD1 or TRBD2 (5 bases each). Sequencing used CD4+ or CD8+ T cells sorted from blood, obtained in a trial of the OX40 agonist ivuxolimab. CDR3 DNA sequence: TGTGCCAGCAGTGAGGGACGCCGCACAGATACGCAGTATTTT. It encodes CASSEGRRTDTQYF.